The entry that follows covers one T cell receptor (beta chain) sequence. This clonotype was seen a handful of times. Its specific antigen is unknown. There are no base qualities to consult, and no much larger clone falls within one base. This sample was taken from a study of regulatory T cells in long-lasting Graves disease (dated by TCRdb to about 2021). The study in broad terms: Antithyroid drugs had been taken for less than 3 months by newly diagnosed Graves' disease patients. TCR sequencing covered around 13 persistent and some 20 newly diagnosed Graves' disease patients, some 35 samples in total. Persistent Graves' disease patients were compared with newly diagnosed Graves' disease patients by peripheral blood TCR sequencing and RNA sequencing. The study was registered as a clinical trial and conducted in China. The investigation overall reported the following: Sequencing and analysis were restricted to the TCR beta chain. Lower TCR Shannon entropy and fewer highly expanded clones were observed in persistent Graves' disease patients than in newly diagnosed patients, which suggested clonal expansion. The authors noted that the small sample size was a limitation that may lower accuracy. Persistent disease showed preferential use of TRBV28, TRBJ1-2 and TRBJ2-5, whereas newly diagnosed disease favored TRBV20-1 and TRBJ2-1. Persistent patients shared more public clonotypes among themselves (around 3,000) than newly diagnosed patients did (about 970). Because the primary lesion, thyroid tissue, could not be accessed, the study looked at peripheral blood alone.

Libraries were built with multiplex PCR. TCRdb names Illumina HiSeq 4000 as the instrument used. To build TCR beta libraries, CDR3 regions were amplified by Arm-PCR using iRepertoire HTBI primers. PCR products were gel purified before sequencing. The source study handled its data this way. Across samples, 60 to 75 TRBV and 12 to 15 TRBJ segments were identified and used for gene usage analysis of CDR3 amino acid clonotypes. COPE and FqMerger were used to merge the filtered high-quality paired reads into contigs. BLAST was used to align contigs to IMGT TRBV, TRBD and TRBJ reference genes, with CDR3 defined following IMGT. Highly expanded clones were defined as clonotypes with a frequency above 0.1%. Shannon entropy served as the measure of repertoire diversity, while the Gini coefficient captured V-J evenness. A clonotype was considered public if more than one individual shared it. TCRdb redid the processing of the public reads, applying fastp at Q25 and MiXCR, and retained in-frame beta chains. Each entry merges the rows of one CDR3 protein and shows their most common DNA and genes. The V and J calls here are based on TCRdb, not the publication. Across this sample there are some 490,000 distinct CDR3 sequences, with more than 10% seen only once. About 8.9% of the sample belongs to the ten largest clones.

The time point label here, explained by the study, means: newly diagnosed GD, antithyroid drugs for less than 3 months. For both TCR sequencing and RNA sequencing, RNA was extracted from PBMCs in TRIzol. Graves' disease was diagnosed according to American Thyroid Association guidelines. Patients were recruited from an endocrinology department in Xi'an, China. Each patient gave 7 to 9.5 milliliters of peripheral blood, collected in an EDTA anticoagulant tube. Ficoll Paque Plus density gradient separation was used to isolate PBMCs, and no further T cell sorting was done. RNA quality was checked with an Agilent 2100 Bioanalyzer and agarose gel, and concentration with a NanoDrop 2000. From the cysteine up to the phenylalanine, the CDR3 has a length of 15 residues. Only CDR3 DNA is held: 45 bases, read in frame from base 1. In the germline V gene, CDR1 corresponds to SGHTS and CDR2 to YDEGEE. After removal of 4 bases from V and 2 bases from J, the junction retains 7 bases not matched to a gene.

The same specimen was also included in a second study, on T cells in Graves' hyperthyroidism and ophthalmopathy. Drawing on the second study: Stable Graves' hyperthyroidism was defined as the absence of progression to ophthalmopathy over 18 months of follow-up. Hyperthyroidism patients were aged 18 to 65 years and newly diagnosed, with disease duration of less than 2 months. The study excluded patients with uncontrolled infections, other autoimmune diseases, pregnancy or lactation. Diagnoses were established on the basis of clinical symptoms, serum thyroxine and TRAb, thyroid ultrasound, and orbital computed tomography. The TCR CDR3 was subjected to a first round of RT-PCR using the HTBI primer set and the Qiagen OneStep RT-PCR kit. Most expanded thyroid clonotypes (frequency above 0.001) were also detected in blood, a finding suggesting that blood repertoires may reflect thyroid immune responses. In cross-validation, a model built on a 13 V-J signature told ophthalmopathy apart from stable hyperthyroidism with over 85% sensitivity and 81% to 82% specificity, and in testing the same model reached 80%/75%. In validation, progression to ophthalmopathy was predicted by the model with roughly 71% sensitivity and 72% to 80% specificity, a median of around 6.5 months before onset. To identify distinguishing TCR V-J signatures, a discovery cohort of 100 patients was used, comprising 43 with Graves' ophthalmopathy and 57 with stable Graves' hyperthyroidism. Prospective prediction of ophthalmopathy was tested in an independent validation cohort of under 20 hyperthyroidism patients and 15 to 17 patients who later progressed to ophthalmopathy. The 100 or so discovery patients were randomly split 7:3 into training and test sets. In more than 5 Graves' hyperthyroidism patients, the study also compared T-cell repertoires from thyroid tissue with T-cell repertoires from blood. After sampling, hyperthyroidism patients received methimazole starting at 30 mg daily, and ophthalmopathy patients received high-dose intravenous methylprednisolone. Libraries were constructed in a second round of multiplex PCR, after which size selection and purification were carried out. The libraries were sequenced on an Illumina HiSeq2000 using paired-end 100 bp reads. SOAPnuke was used to process the raw data, with reads discarded if the reads contained adapters or uncalled bases, had a mean Phred below 15, or lacked an exact constant-primer or identifier match. High-quality paired reads were merged using COPE v1.2.5, and each unique nucleotide sequence was defined as a clonotype. MiTCR v1.1 was used to align the clonotypes against IMGT TRBV, TRBD and TRBJ reference segments. Analysis was restricted to V-J combinations with a frequency above 0.0001, which covered just over 98% of repertoires. The TCS score was defined as F50 (clonal expansion) divided by E x V (chaos), with BLOSUM62-based TCRdist calculated between CDR3 peptides within each V-J. Welch's t-statistics and random forest reduced around 520 V-J features to roughly 13, which were used in a naive Bayes classifier (R e1071). No statistical method was used to set the sample size in advance, and investigators knew the group allocation. TCR Vbeta CDR3 sequencing of 120 to 150 peripheral blood samples (around 45 ophthalmopathy, some 75 hyperthyroidism and approximately 17 progressor patients) is reported in the paper.

Recombination connected TRBV5-8 to TRBJ2-7, and 9 bases in between align with TRBD1. This specimen consisted of peripheral blood mononuclear cells (PBMCs), obtained at new diagnosis, from a patient treated with antithyroid drugs. This receptor was identified in a woman in her 30s with Graves disease. Donor details come from another sample of the same person, matched by shared clones. The sequence in DNA is TGTGCCAGCAGCCCTGGACAGGGGACGGCCTACGAGCAGTACTTC. It codes for CASSPGQGTAYEQYF.